This is a list of T cell receptor beta chains from one sample in a study of identical twins. TCRdb analysed the 5' RACE reads with MiXCR anew, one entry per CDR3 protein. The sample holds approximately 190,000 distinct CDR3 sequences, 15% seen once. Separately, the same data were catalogued under a study of T cells expressing NK-cell markers.

The material sequenced was CD8+ T cells sorted from blood. These receptor sequences come from a woman aged 18-29 years in good health. Both conserved end residues are part of each CDR3. D genes are given only for firm matches. Clone sizes are given selectively: once, few, many, or a class where the clone is expanded.

TRBJ2-4	.	TRBV29-1	few	CSVEGTPRGRQAKNIQYF	TGCAGCGTTGAAGGGACACCCCGGGGCCGCCAGGCCAAAAACATTCAGTACTTC
TRBJ2-3	.	TRBV14	.	CASSHPGGTDTQYF	TGTGCCAGCAGCCATCCCGGAGGCACAGATACGCAGTATTTT
TRBJ1-2	.	TRBV3-1	few	CASSQIQGRNYGYTF	TGTGCCAGCAGTCAGATCCAGGGGAGGAACTATGGCTACACCTTC
TRBJ2-7	TRBD2	TRBV5-6	.	CASSWGLLAGQTSYEQYF	TGTGCCAGCAGCTGGGGATTACTAGCGGGTCAGACCTCCTACGAGCAGTACTTC
TRBJ2-1	TRBD2	TRBV15	.	CATSRPDLETSGSSSYNEQFF	TGTGCCACCAGCAGACCCGACTTAGAGACTAGCGGGAGTAGCTCCTACAATGAGCAGTTCTTC
TRBJ1-1	.	TRBV29-1	few	CSTLGTVGTEAFF	TGCAGCACCTTGGGGACTGTGGGCACTGAAGCTTTCTTT
TRBJ2-7	.	TRBV11-2	.	CASRVTVFYSYEQYF	TGTGCCAGCAGGGTTACGGTTTTCTACAGCTACGAGCAGTACTTC
TRBJ2-3	.	TRBV6-5	few	CASSYEGRSTDTQYF	TGTGCCAGCAGTTACGAGGGGAGGTCCACAGATACGCAGTATTTT
TRBJ2-1	.	TRBV11-2	few	CASTLQGKEQFF	TGTGCCAGCACCCTCCAGGGTAAAGAGCAGTTCTTC
TRBJ2-1	TRBD2	TRBV3-1	.	CASSYTSGRARRYNEQFF	TGTGCCAGCAGCTATACTAGCGGGAGGGCGAGGAGATACAATGAGCAGTTCTTC
TRBJ2-3	.	TRBV3-1	few	CASSQYSTDTQYF	TGTGCCAGCAGCCAATACAGCACAGATACGCAGTATTTT
TRBJ2-4	.	TRBV12-3/TRBV12-4	.	CASSLLDNHIAKNIQYF	TGTGCCAGCAGTTTATTGGACAATCACATAGCCAAAAACATTCAGTACTTC
TRBJ1-1	.	TRBV7-2	.	CASKDTEAFF	TGTGCCAGTAAGGACACTGAAGCTTTCTTT
TRBJ1-1	.	TRBV20-1	many	CSARGGVAITEAFF	TGCAGTGCTAGAGGGGGGGTCGCGATCACTGAAGCTTTCTTT
TRBJ2-7	.	TRBV11-2	once	CASSFGYAGYEQYF	TGTGCCAGCAGCTTCGGCTACGCCGGCTACGAGCAGTACTTC
TRBJ2-5	.	TRBV11-2	.	CASSLGRGHSQETQYF	TGTGCCAGCAGCTTAGGGCGGGGCCACTCCCAAGAGACCCAGTACTTC
TRBJ2-2	TRBD2	TRBV15	.	CATTGGANTGELFF	TGTGCCACGACGGGGGGGGCGAACACCGGGGAGCTGTTTTTT
TRBJ1-2	.	TRBV10-3	many	CAIKEGPNYGYTF	TGTGCCATCAAGGAGGGCCCTAACTATGGCTACACCTTC
TRBJ2-3	.	TRBV4-3	.	CASSQVGPVGPDTQYF	TGCGCCAGCAGCCAAGTCGGCCCCGTGGGGCCAGATACGCAGTATTTT
TRBJ2-1	.	TRBV7-2	few	CASGRGAKGEQFF	TGTGCCAGCGGAAGGGGGGCGAAGGGTGAGCAGTTCTTC
TRBJ2-7	.	TRBV9	few	CASSVDPGKYEQYF	TGTGCCAGCAGCGTAGATCCAGGAAAATACGAGCAGTACTTC
TRBJ1-2	.	TRBV15	.	CATSTRERPQGYTF	TGTGCCACCAGCACAAGGGAACGGCCCCAAGGCTACACCTTC
TRBJ2-6	.	TRBV12-3/TRBV12-4	.	CASSPLAGSGANVLTF	TGTGCCAGCAGTCCGCTTGCGGGCTCTGGGGCCAACGTCCTGACTTTC
TRBJ1-1	.	TRBV11-3	once	CASSLSPGYEAFF	TGTGCCAGCAGCCTGAGTCCGGGGTATGAAGCTTTCTTT
TRBJ1-5	.	TRBV28	.	CASRPMDAGYQPQHF	TGTGCCAGCAGACCCATGGACGCCGGGTATCAGCCCCAGCATTTT
TRBJ2-5	.	TRBV10-3	few	CAISEGGPGSQETQYF	TGTGCCATCAGTGAAGGTGGACCCGGATCCCAAGAGACCCAGTACTTC
TRBJ2-5	.	TRBV11-2	.	CASSLSAAEETQYF	TGTGCCAGCAGCCTCAGCGCCGCGGAAGAGACCCAGTACTTC
TRBJ2-1	TRBD2	TRBV7-9	.	CASTPTQREDSYNEQFF	TGTGCCAGCACCCCGACACAGCGGGAGGACTCCTACAATGAGCAGTTCTTC
TRBJ2-1	.	TRBV10-3	many	CAISDRVNEQFF	TGTGCCATCAGTGATCGGGTCAATGAGCAGTTCTTC
TRBJ2-1	.	TRBV20-1	few	CSAKQGGVYNEQFF	TGCAGTGCAAAACAGGGGGGGGTTTACAATGAGCAGTTCTTC
TRBJ2-1	.	TRBV20-1	.	CSARPFPGADEQFF	TGCAGTGCTCGGCCTTTCCCGGGGGCGGATGAGCAGTTCTTC
TRBJ1-1	.	TRBV5-6	.	CASSGGVATTLMNTEAFF	TGTGCCAGCAGTGGGGGTGTGGCTACGACCCTAATGAACACTGAAGCTTTCTTT
TRBJ2-3	TRBD2	TRBV4-2	.	CASSQRTSGATDTQYF	TGTGCCAGCAGCCAAAGGACTAGCGGGGCAACAGATACGCAGTATTTT
TRBJ1-4	.	TRBV12-3/TRBV12-4	.	CASTNREHGPNEKLFF	TGTGCCAGCACCAACCGAGAACACGGCCCTAATGAAAAACTGTTTTTT
TRBJ2-2	.	TRBV7-9	few	CASSLGLVFF	TGTGCCAGCAGCTTGGGTCTGGTGTTTTTT
TRBJ2-1	TRBD2	TRBV6-1	.	CASRGLAGGTYNEQFF	TGTGCCAGCCGAGGACTAGCGGGAGGAACCTACAATGAGCAGTTCTTC
TRBJ2-1	.	TRBV6-1	many	CASSHGPPLEQFF	TGTGCCAGCAGCCACGGGCCCCCACTTGAGCAGTTCTTC
TRBJ1-1	.	TRBV9	once	CASSVVWPGNTEAFF	TGTGCCAGCAGCGTAGTCTGGCCAGGGAACACTGAAGCTTTCTTT
TRBJ2-6	.	TRBV18	few	CASSLGAGANVLTF	TGTGCCAGCTCACTCGGGGCTGGGGCCAACGTCCTGACTTTC
TRBJ2-3	TRBD2	TRBV7-8	.	CASSPRLAGVTDTQYF	TGTGCCAGCAGCCCCAGACTAGCGGGGGTCACAGATACGCAGTATTTT
TRBJ2-1	TRBD1	TRBV6-5	.	CASSYVPGQGTHNEQFF	TGTGCCAGCAGTTACGTCCCGGGACAGGGGACGCACAATGAGCAGTTCTTC
TRBJ2-7	.	TRBV7-9	.	CATVIGYEQYF	TGTGCCACCGTGATTGGGTACGAGCAGTACTTC
TRBJ1-1	.	TRBV5-1	.	CASSLGHTLEPSGFF	TGCGCCAGCAGCCTCGGACACACTCTCGAGCCAAGTGGTTTCTTT
TRBJ2-1	.	TRBV27	few	CASSLGLFSYNEQFF	TGTGCCAGCAGTTTAGGACTTTTCTCCTACAATGAGCAGTTCTTC
TRBJ2-7	TRBD2	TRBV27	many	CASSLVASGFSYEQYF	TGTGCCAGCAGTTTAGTGGCTAGCGGTTTTTCCTACGAGCAGTACTTC
TRBJ2-1	TRBD2	TRBV5-1	.	CASTTYAGGRDEQFF	TGCGCCAGCACCACGTACGCGGGGGGCCGGGATGAGCAGTTCTTC
TRBJ1-2	.	TRBV30	.	CAWTGEAGDRTF	TGTGCCTGGACCGGTGAAGCAGGGGATCGTACCTTC
TRBJ1-2	.	TRBV29-1	.	CTVFNYGYTF	TGCACCGTCTTTAACTATGGCTACACCTTC
TRBJ2-3	TRBD2	TRBV4-1	few	CASSPSGAGATDTQYF	TGCGCCAGCAGCCCTAGTGGAGCGGGAGCGACAGATACGCAGTATTTT
TRBJ1-1	TRBD1	TRBV7-8	few	CASSLGSGGAPTEAFF	TGTGCCAGCAGCTTAGGTTCAGGGGGCGCGCCCACTGAAGCTTTCTTT
TRBJ2-1	.	TRBV6-2/TRBV6-3	many	CASSSIAGNEQFF	TGTGCCAGCAGCTCCATAGCCGGAAATGAGCAGTTCTTC
TRBJ2-5	.	TRBV7-9	.	CASSWSETQYF	TGTGCCAGCAGCTGGTCGGAGACCCAGTACTTC
TRBJ2-3	TRBD2	TRBV20-1	.	CSARDGASGRTDTQYF	TGCAGTGCTAGAGATGGGGCTAGCGGGAGGACAGATACGCAGTATTTT